The clone carrying this TCR beta chain was counted many times. Its antigen is unidentified. These data originate in a study of T-cell reconstitution after alpha-beta-depleted transplantation in children. General study results and limits: One year after transplant, T-cell counts and diversity came mostly from newly produced T cells.

Using unique molecular identifiers, the investigators prepared the TCRbeta library. Each CDR3 protein is one row after TCRdb ran MiXCR on the PCR reads. The repertoire holds under 60,000 distinct CDR3 sequences, with roughly 5% as singletons. The CDR3 has 14 residues. Trimming left V 5 bases short and J 4 bases short, with 13 bases between. Per the germline V gene, CDR1 is SGHRS and CDR2 is YFSETQ. This chain connects TRBV5-1 to TRBJ1-3; possibly TRBD1 for D (5 bases). Material: PBMCs, mostly from graft donor cells, obtained 60 days after TCRalphabeta/CD19-depleted stem cell transplant. This clonotype originated in a female patient between 2 and 15 years old who had a stem cell transplant for aplastic anemia, so the T cells may come from the graft donor. CDR3 amino acids: CASSPDRAGNTIYF. The CDR3, as DNA: TGCGCCAGCAGTCCCGACAGAGCCGGAAACACCATATATTTT.